This entry lists 13 T cell receptor beta chains sequenced from one sample in a study of shared clonotypes between healthy human individuals. Positively selected for CCR7, the CD45RO-negative cells used as naive CD8 cells excluded terminally differentiated effector memory CD45RA+ cells. The assay was immunoSEQ multiplex PCR, and TCRdb's table has in-frame clones only and misses some. The repertoire holds nearly 600,000 clones, with around 95% as singletons. The sample consisted of naive CD8+ T cells sorted from blood. These receptor sequences come from a woman in her 30s in good health.

The V and J genes are TRBV13 and TRBJ1-1; the D is unclear. Trimming shortened V by 0 bases and J by 3 bases, and 8 bases separated the two germline ends. This CDR3 comprises 14 residues. CDR1 and CDR2 from the germline V gene are PRHDT and FYEKMQ (reference sequence). DNA for the CDR3: TGTGCCAGCAGCTTAGGAGATCGGTACACTGAAGCTTTCTTT. Its protein is CASSLGDRYTEAFF. Full variable domain (remainder filled in from reference TRBV13 and TRBJ1-1): AAGVIQSPRHLIKEKRETATLKCYPIPRHDTVYWYQQGPGQDPQFLISFYEKMQSDKGSIPDRFSAQQFSDYHSELNMSSLELGDSALYFCASSLGDRYTEAFFGQGTRLTVV.

The chain recombines TRBV13 with TRBJ2-2; TRBD2 agrees at 13 bases. The V gene's germline CDR1 is PRHDT and CDR2 FYEKMQ (reference sequence). CDR3 length: 17 residues. V was clipped by 4 bases and J by 7 bases; unmatched bases: 9. The CDR3 DNA reads as TGTGCCAGCAGCTCCGGACTAGCGGGAGAAGGGGACGGGGAGCTGTTTTTT. Translation: CASSSGLAGEGDGELFF.

The chain has TRBV7-9 and TRBJ2-7; TRBD1 matches at 10 bases. V lost 5 bases to trimming and J lost 5 bases; unmatched junction nucleotides: 3. Germline-derived CDR1 and CDR2 are SEHNR and FQNEAQ (reference sequence). There are 13 residues in the CDR3. The CDR3 DNA sequence: TGTGCCAGCAGCATTGGGACAGGGGACGAGCAGTACTTC. It codes for CASSIGTGDEQYF.

This chain uses TRBV27 with TRBJ2-7; TRBD1 matches at 7 bases. The trim removed 5 bases at V and 3 bases at J, leaving 4 bases unmatched. This CDR3 contains 13 residues. Germline V gives CDR1 MNHEY, CDR2 SMNVEV (reference sequence). The CDR3 region has the DNA TGTGCCAGCAGTCACGGACAGGACTACGAGCAGTACTTC. This gives the protein CASSHGQDYEQYF.

The chain has TRBV28 and TRBJ2-1; D possibly corresponds to TRBD1 (6 bases). Trimming shortened V by 6 bases and J by 3 bases, and 12 bases separated the two germline ends. Germline CDR1 is MDHEN and CDR2 is SYDVKM. This CDR3 has 14 residues. The CDR3 is CASRPDRNYNEQFF. The CDR3 DNA reads TGTGCCAGCAGGCCGGACAGAAACTACAATGAGCAGTTCTTC.

The rearrangement joins TRBV19 to TRBJ2-4; D remains ambiguous. Trimming pared 6 bases from V and 8 bases from J, leaving 11 bases between. The CDR3 has 12 amino acids. Germline loops: CDR1 LNHDA, CDR2 SQIVND (reference sequence). In DNA form, the CDR3 reads TGTGCCAGTAGGGGGATCTCGGACATTCAGTACTTC. Residues: CASRGISDIQYF.

V usage is TRBV5-8 and J usage is TRBJ2-1, with TRBD2 matching 8 bases. The trim removed 0 bases at V and 9 bases at J, leaving 8 bases unmatched. The germline CDR1 and CDR2 sequences are SGHTS and YDEGEE. This CDR3 comprises 15 residues. Here the CDR3 reads CASSLVTGGPREQFF. CDR3 coding DNA: TGTGCCAGCAGCTTGGTCACGGGAGGGCCGCGTGAGCAGTTCTTC.

This chain joins TRBV28 and TRBJ2-2; D not certain. This CDR3 region has 12 residues. V dropped 5 bases and J dropped 2 bases, with 3 bases sitting between them. Germline V lookup: CDR1 MDHEN, CDR2 SYDVKM. The CDR3 loop is CASSTNTGELFF. The CDR3 region has the DNA TGTGCCAGCAGTACTAACACCGGGGAGCTGTTTTTT.

The chain combines TRBV2 with TRBJ2-5; D is perhaps TRBD1 or TRBD2 (6 bases each). V lost 3 bases and J lost 4, with 15 bases in between. The CDR3 runs 15 residues. Germline V gives CDR1 SNHLY, CDR2 FYNNEI. CDR3 sequence: CASSDRARGLETQYF. The CDR3 DNA sequence: TGTGCCAGCAGTGATCGCGCCAGGGGACTAGAGACCCAGTACTTC.

This clone was found once. The rearrangement links TRBV7-9 to TRBJ1-1, with D hard to call. The CDR3 covers 13 residues. Germline values: CDR1 SEHNR, CDR2 FQNEAQ (reference sequence). Trimming removed 5 bases from V and 8 bases from J, with 15 bases in between. The CDR3 DNA follows: TGTGCCAGCAGCCCCAATACATGGCCGGAAGCTTTCTTT. Translating it yields CASSPNTWPEAFF.

The chain is built from TRBV5-1 and TRBJ2-7; 7 nucleotides agree with TRBD1. J gave up 5 bases and V 0 bases, and 17 bases lay outside the gene matches. The CDR3 runs to 18 residues. The germline CDR1 and CDR2 sequences are SGHRS and YFSETQ. In DNA form, the CDR3 reads TGCGCCAGCAGCTTGGCCGGTCGAGCCACAGGGGTTCTGGACGAGCAGTACTTC. Its translation is CASSLAGRATGVLDEQYF.

The chain uses TRBV29-1 and TRBJ1-3; D is ambiguous. Between the trimmed V and J ends, which lost 4 bases and 0 bases, there was a span of 16 bases. The CDR3 covers 16 residues. Germline V gives CDR1 SQVTM, CDR2 ANQGSEA. CDR3 DNA: TGCAGCGTTGTAGCGGGGAACTACCTCTCTGGAAACACCATATATTTT. Protein product: CSVVAGNYLSGNTIYF.

The chain combines TRBV19 with TRBJ2-5; D is unresolved. The V gene lost 3 bases and the J gene lost 7 bases, with 12 bases spanning the gap. Germline assignment: CDR1 LNHDA and CDR2 SQIVND (reference sequence). The CDR3 is 13 amino acids. Here the CDR3 reads CASSMSGLWTQYF. The CDR3, as DNA: TGTGCCAGTAGTATGTCCGGCCTGTGGACCCAGTACTTC.